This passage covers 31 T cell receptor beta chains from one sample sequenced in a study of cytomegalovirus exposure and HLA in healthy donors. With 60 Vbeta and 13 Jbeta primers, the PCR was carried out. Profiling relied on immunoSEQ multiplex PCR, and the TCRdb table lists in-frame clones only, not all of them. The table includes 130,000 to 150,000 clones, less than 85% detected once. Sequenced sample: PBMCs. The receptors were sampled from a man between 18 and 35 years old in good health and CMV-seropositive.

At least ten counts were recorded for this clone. CDR3 in amino acids: CASSQGDNSNQPQHF. In nucleotides, the CDR3 is TGCGCCAGCAGCCAGGGTGACAATAGCAATCAGCCCCAGCATTTT. V is TRBV4-3 and J is TRBJ1-5; no definite D call. Germline V gene lookup returns CDR1 LGHNA and CDR2 YSLEER. The V gene lost 3 bases and the J gene lost 0 bases, with 9 bases spanning the gap. This CDR3 region has 15 residues.

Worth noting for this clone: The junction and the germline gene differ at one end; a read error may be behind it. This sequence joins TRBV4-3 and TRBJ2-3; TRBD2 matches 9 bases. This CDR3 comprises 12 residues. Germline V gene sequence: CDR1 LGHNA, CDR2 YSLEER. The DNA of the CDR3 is TGCGCCAGCAGCCAAGGGGGAGGGACTAGCCTTTTT. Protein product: CASSQGGGTSLF.

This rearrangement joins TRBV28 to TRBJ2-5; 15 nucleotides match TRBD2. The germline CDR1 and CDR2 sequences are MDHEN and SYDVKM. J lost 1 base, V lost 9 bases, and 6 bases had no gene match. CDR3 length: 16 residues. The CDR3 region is CARPPGLAGGQETQYF. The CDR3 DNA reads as TGTGCCAGGCCCCCGGGACTAGCGGGGGGCCAAGAGACCCAGTACTTC.

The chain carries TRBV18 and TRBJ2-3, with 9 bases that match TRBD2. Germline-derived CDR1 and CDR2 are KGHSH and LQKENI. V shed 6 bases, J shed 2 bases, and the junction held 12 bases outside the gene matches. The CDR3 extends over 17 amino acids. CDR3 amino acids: CASSTRPSGANTDTQYF. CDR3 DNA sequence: TGTGCCAGCTCTACCAGGCCTAGCGGGGCAAACACAGATACGCAGTATTTT. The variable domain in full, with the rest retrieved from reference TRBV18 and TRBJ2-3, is NAGVMQNPRHLVRRRGQEARLRCSPMKGHSHVYWYRQLPEEGLKFMVYLQKENIIDESGMPKERFSAEFPKEGPSILRIQQVVRGDSAAYFCASSTRPSGANTDTQYFGPGTRLTVL.

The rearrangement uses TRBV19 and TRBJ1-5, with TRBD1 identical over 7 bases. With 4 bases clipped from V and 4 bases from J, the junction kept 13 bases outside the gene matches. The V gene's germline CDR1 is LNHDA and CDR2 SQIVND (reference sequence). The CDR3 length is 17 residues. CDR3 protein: CASSTQQGKSRNQPQHF. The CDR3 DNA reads TGTGCCAGTAGTACCCAACAGGGGAAAAGTAGGAATCAGCCCCAGCATTTT. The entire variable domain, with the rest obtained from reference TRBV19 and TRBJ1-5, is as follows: DGGITQSPKYLFRKEGQNVTLSCEQNLNHDAMYWYRQDPGQGLRLIYYSQIVNDFQKGDIAEGYSVSREKKESFPLTVTSAQKNPTAFYLCASSTQQGKSRNQPQHFGDGTRLSIL.

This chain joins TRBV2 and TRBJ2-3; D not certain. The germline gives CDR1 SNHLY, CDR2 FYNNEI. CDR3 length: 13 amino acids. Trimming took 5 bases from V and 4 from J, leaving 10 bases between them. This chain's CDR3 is CASSSILADTQYF. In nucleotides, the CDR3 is TGTGCCAGCAGTTCGATTCTAGCAGATACGCAGTATTTT.

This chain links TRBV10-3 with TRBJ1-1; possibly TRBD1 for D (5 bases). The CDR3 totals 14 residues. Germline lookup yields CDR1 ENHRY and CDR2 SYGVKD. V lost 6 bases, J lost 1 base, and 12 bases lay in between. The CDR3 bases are TGTGCCATCAGAGGGGTTGGACAGAACACTGAAGCTTTCTTT. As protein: CAIRGVGQNTEAFF.

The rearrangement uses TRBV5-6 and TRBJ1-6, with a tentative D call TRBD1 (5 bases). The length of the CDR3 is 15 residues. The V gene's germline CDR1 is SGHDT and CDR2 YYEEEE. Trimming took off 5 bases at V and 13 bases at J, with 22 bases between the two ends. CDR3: CASRPRTIGALPLHF. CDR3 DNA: TGTGCCAGCAGACCGAGGACAATCGGCGCTCTTCCCCTCCACTTT.

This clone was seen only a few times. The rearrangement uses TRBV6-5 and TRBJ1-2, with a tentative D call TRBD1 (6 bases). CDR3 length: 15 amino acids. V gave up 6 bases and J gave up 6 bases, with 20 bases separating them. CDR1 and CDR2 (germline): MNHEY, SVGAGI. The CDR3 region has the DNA TGTGCCAGCAGGCCTGTCCGGGACACAAGGGATGGCTACACCTTC. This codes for CASRPVRDTRDGYTF.

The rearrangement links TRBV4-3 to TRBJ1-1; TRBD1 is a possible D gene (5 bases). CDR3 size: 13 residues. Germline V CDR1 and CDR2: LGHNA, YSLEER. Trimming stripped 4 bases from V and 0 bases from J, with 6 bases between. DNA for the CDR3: TGCGCCAGCAGCCCACAGGTGAACACTGAAGCTTTCTTT. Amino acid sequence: CASSPQVNTEAFF.

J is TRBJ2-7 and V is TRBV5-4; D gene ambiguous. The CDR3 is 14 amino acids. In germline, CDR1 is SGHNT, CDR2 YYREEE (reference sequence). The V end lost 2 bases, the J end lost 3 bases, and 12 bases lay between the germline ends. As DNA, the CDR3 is TGTGCCAGCAGCTTCGACCGACGGAGCTACGAGCAGTACTTC. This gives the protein CASSFDRRSYEQYF.

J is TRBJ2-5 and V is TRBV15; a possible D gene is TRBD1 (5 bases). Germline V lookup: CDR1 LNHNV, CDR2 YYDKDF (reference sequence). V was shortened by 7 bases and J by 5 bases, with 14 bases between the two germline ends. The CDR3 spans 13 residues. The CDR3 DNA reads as TGTGCCACCACGCAGAAGGGGTACGAGACCCAGTACTTC. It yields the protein CATTQKGYETQYF. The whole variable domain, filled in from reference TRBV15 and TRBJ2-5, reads DAMVIQNPRYQVTQFGKPVTLSCSQTLNHNVMYWYQQKSSQAPKLLFHYYDKDFNNEADTPDNFQSRRPNTSFCFLDIRSPGLGDTAMYLCATTQKGYETQYFGPGTRLLVL.

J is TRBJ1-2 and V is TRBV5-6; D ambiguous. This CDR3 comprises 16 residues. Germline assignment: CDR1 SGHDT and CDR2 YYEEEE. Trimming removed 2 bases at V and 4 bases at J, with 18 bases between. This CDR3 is CASSFSAAGGGYGYTF. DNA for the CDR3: TGTGCCAGCAGCTTTTCAGCGGCGGGAGGAGGCTATGGCTACACCTTC.

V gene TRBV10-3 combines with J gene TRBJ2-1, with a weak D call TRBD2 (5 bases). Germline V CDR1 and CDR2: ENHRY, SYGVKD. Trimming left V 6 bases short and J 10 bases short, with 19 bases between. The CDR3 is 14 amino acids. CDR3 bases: TGTGCCATCAGCGGAGGATCTTCAGTGTGGGAGCAGTTCTTC. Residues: CAISGGSSVWEQFF.

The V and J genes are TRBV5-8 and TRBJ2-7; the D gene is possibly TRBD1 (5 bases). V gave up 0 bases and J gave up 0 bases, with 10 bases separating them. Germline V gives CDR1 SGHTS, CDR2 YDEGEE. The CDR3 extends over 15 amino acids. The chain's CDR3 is CASSLEGHSSYEQYF. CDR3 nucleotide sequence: TGTGCCAGCAGCTTGGAGGGGCACAGCTCCTACGAGCAGTACTTC.

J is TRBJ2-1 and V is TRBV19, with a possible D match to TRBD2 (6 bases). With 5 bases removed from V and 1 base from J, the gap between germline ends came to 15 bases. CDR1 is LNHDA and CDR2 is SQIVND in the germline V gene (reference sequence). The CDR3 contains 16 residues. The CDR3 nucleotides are TGTGCCAGTAGTGTCGCGGGGCTTCTATCCTACAATGAGCAGTTCTTC. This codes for CASSVAGLLSYNEQFF. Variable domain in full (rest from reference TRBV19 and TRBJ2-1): DGGITQSPKYLFRKEGQNVTLSCEQNLNHDAMYWYRQDPGQGLRLIYYSQIVNDFQKGDIAEGYSVSREKKESFPLTVTSAQKNPTAFYLCASSVAGLLSYNEQFFGPGTRLTVL.

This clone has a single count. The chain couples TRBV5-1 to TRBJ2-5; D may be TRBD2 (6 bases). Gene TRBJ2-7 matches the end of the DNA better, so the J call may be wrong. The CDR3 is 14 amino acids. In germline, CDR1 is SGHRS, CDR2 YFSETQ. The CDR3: CASSLLGGSYEQYF. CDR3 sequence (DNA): TGCGCCAGCAGCTTGCTAGGAGGGAGCTACGAGCAGTACTTC.

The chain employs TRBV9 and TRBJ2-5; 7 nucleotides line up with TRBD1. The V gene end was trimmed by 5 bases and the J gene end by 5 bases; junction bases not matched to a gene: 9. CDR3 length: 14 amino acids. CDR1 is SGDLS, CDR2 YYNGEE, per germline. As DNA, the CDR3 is TGTGCCAGCAGTGGAACTACAGGGGAGGAGACCCAGTACTTC. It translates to CASSGTTGEETQYF. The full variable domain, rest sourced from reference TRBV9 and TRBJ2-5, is DSGVTQTPKHLITATGQRVTLRCSPRSGDLSVYWYQQSLDQGLQFLIQYYNGEERAKGNILERFSAQQFPDLHSELNLSSLELGDSALYFCASSGTTGEETQYFGPGTRLLVL.

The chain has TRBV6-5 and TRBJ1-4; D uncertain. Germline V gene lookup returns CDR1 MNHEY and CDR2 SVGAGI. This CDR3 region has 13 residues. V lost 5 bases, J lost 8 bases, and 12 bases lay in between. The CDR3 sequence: CASSVVREEKLFF. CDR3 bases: TGTGCCAGCAGTGTGGTCCGGGAGGAAAAACTGTTTTTT.

This chain's CDR3 is CASSLSGVNTGELFF. The CDR3 bases are TGCGCCAGCAGCCTTAGCGGGGTTAACACCGGGGAGCTGTTTTTT. V is TRBV5-1 and J is TRBJ2-2, with 8 bases that match TRBD2. The V gene's germline CDR1 is SGHRS and CDR2 YFSETQ. The CDR3 has 15 residues. With 4 bases clipped from V and 2 bases from J, the junction kept 4 bases outside the gene matches.

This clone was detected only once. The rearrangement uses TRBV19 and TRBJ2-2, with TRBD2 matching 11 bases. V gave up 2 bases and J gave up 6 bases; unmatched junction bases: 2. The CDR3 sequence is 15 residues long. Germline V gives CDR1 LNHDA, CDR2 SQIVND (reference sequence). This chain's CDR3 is CASSIRSGRAGELFF. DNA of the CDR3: TGTGCCAGTAGTATACGTAGCGGGAGGGCCGGGGAGCTGTTTTTT.

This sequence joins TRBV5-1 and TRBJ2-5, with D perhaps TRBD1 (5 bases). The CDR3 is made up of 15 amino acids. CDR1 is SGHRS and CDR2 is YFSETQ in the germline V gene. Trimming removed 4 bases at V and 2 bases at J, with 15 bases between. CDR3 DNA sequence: TGCGCCAGCAGCCCAGGACAAGCTAAGCAAGAGACCCAGTACTTC. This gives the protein CASSPGQAKQETQYF.

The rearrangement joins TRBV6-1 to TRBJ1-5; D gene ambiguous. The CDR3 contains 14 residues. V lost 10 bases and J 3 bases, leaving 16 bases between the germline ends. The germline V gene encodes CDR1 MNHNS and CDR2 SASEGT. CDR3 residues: CATYIGAFNQPQHF. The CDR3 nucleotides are TGTGCCACCTATATTGGAGCGTTCAATCAGCCCCAGCATTTT.

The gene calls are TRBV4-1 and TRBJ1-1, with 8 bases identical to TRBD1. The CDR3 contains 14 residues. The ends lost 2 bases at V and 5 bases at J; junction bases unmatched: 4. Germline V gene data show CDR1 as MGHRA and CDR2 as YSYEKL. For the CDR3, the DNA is TGCGCCAGCAGCCAACTACAGGGGGAGACTGAAGCTTTCTTT. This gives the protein CASSQLQGETEAFF.

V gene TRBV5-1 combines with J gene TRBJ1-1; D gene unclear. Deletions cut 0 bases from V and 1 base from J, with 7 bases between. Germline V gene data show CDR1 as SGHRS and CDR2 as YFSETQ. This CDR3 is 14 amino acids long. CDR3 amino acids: CASSLAKQNTEAFF. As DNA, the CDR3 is TGCGCCAGCAGCTTGGCAAAACAGAACACTGAAGCTTTCTTT.

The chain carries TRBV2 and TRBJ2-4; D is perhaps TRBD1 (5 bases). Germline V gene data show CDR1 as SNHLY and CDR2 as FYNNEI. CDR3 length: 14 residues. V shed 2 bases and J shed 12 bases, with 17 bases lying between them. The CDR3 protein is CASSEKGALDTQYF. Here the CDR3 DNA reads TGTGCCAGCAGTGAAAAAGGGGCATTGGACACTCAGTACTTC.

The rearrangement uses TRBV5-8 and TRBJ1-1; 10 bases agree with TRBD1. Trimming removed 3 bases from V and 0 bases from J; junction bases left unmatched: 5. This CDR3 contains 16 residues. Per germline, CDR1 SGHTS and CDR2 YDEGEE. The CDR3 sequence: CASSYRDRGMNTEAFF. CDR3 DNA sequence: TGTGCCAGCAGCTACCGGGACAGGGGTATGAACACTGAAGCTTTCTTT.

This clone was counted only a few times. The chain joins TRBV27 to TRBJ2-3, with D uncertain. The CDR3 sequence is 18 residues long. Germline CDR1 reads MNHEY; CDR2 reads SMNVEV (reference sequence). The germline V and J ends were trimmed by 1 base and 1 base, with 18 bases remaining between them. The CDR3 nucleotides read TGTGCCAGCAGTTTATGGGTGGGCCATCATTCGGGCACAGATACGCAGTATTTT. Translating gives CASSLWVGHHSGTDTQYF.

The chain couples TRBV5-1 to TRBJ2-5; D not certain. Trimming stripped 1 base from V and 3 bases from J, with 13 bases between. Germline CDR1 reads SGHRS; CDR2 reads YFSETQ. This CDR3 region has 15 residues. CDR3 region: CASSLYWAEEETQYF. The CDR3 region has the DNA TGCGCCAGCAGCTTGTACTGGGCAGAAGAAGAGACCCAGTACTTC.

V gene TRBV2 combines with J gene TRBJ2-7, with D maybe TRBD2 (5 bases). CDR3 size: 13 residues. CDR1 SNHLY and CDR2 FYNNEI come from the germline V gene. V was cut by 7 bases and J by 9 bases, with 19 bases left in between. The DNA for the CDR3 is TGTGCCAGCACCGAAATCTTTGCTGGAGGGCAGTACTTC. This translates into CASTEIFAGGQYF.

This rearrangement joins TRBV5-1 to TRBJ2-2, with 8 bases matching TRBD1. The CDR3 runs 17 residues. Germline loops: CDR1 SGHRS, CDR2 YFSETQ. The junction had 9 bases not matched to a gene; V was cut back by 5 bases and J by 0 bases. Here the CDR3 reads CASRGLGTGANTGELFF. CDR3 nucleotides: TGCGCCAGCAGGGGGTTGGGGACAGGCGCGAACACCGGGGAGCTGTTTTTT.